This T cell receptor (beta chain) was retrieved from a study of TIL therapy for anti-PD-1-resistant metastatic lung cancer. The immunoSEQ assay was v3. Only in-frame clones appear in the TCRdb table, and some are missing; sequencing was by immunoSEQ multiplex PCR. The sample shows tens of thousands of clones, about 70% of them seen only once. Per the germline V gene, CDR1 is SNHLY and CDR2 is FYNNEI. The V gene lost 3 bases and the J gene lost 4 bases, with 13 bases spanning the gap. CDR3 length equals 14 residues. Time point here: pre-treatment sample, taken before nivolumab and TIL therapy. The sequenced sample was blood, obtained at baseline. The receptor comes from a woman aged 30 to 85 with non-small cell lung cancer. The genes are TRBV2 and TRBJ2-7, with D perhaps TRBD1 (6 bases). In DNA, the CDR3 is TGTGCCAGCAGTGAGTGGGCAGGGGAGTACGAGCAGTACTTC. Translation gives CASSEWAGEYEQYF.